This T cell receptor beta chain was sequenced during a study of blood T cell repertoires in COVID-19 (dated by TCRdb to between 2020 and 2021). Regarding the complete study: Samples from collaborators originated in the United States, Italy and Spain and spanned both the acute and convalescent phases of COVID-19. The prospective study material was composed of cDNA or gDNA derived from T cells, B-cell-depleted T cells, or PBMCs. The dataset comprised deeply sampled blood TCRbeta repertoires from subjects exposed to, actively infected with, or recovered from COVID-19. A freely available public database, intended as a resource for researchers studying the immune response to SARS-CoV-2, is where the repertoires were released. Samples were obtained from the ongoing ImmuneRACE study (first 160 participants) and from over 1,000 subjects provided by 6 global collaborators. Sample metadata almost always included a de-identified subject ID, COVID-19 status, age in years and sex. Where available, HLA class I and class II types were obtained from metadata supplied by the sample provider rather than from assay-based typing.

Comments on this clone: The clone's antigen remains unknown. No per-base quality is available; no much larger clone lies one base away.

TCRbeta CDR3 regions were amplified from genomic DNA by means of the immunoSEQ Assay, a bias-controlled multiplex PCR. In the paper's pipeline: Nucleated cell counts per sample were estimated from amplification of reference gene primers within the assay. Sequence reads were collapsed and filtered to measure the absolute abundance of every unique TCRbeta CDR3 rearrangement. Productive Simpson clonality was computed per sample as the square root of Simpson's diversity index over productive rearrangements. The source is immuneACCESS, and TCRdb retained only in-frame sequences with V and J called. Part of the clones is not carried over; for the studies checked, unresolved V genes explain less than half of this, and the remainder is unexplained. The D gene and trimming were derived from the DNA, and the V and J assignments and clone size from that table. The sample yields hundreds of thousands of clones; over 85% were counted once. In total, the top ten clones hold 2.6% of the sample.

Trimming takes 5 bases from V and 3 bases from J, and the germline ends sit 16 bases apart. Looking up the germline V gene yields CDR1 MNHEY and CDR2 SVGEGT. Counted from cysteine to phenylalanine, this CDR3 has 15 amino acids. The entry retains the CDR3 DNA only, 45 bases that are in frame from base 1. Broad study findings and their caveats: The amount of clinical and demographic metadata varied by source and participant and was provided uncurated.

Participants in the prospective study were enrolled through a virtual design, were aged roughly 18 to 95 years, and lived in roughly 24 United States geographic areas. In the prospective study, cohorts were assigned on the basis of participant-reported clinical history obtained from a screening survey and a study questionnaire. Recovered participants in ImmuneRACE Cohort 3 were defined as having two consecutive negative NP/OP PCR tests, clearance from a healthcare professional, or resolution of symptoms. Each participant in the prospective study had whole blood, serum and a nasopharyngeal or oropharyngeal swab collected by mobile phlebotomists. Over a roughly two-month period, participants in the prospective study had the option of providing additional blood draws and questionnaires. Before DNA extraction, prospective study blood samples were shipped either frozen or at room temperature.

The sequence joins TRBV6-2 or TRBV6-3 to TRBJ1-1; the best D guess is TRBD1, with 5 bases matching. This clonotype was sampled from a man aged 55 to 70 who had recovered from COVID-19. The material sequenced was PBMCs or T cells enriched from blood (not recorded which). The CDR3 in this case is CASSDSASRDTEAFF. The DNA is TGTGCCAGCAGTGACAGTGCTTCCCGGGACACTGAAGCTTTCTTT.